This T cell receptor beta chain was retrieved from a study of cytomegalovirus exposure and HLA in healthy donors. General observations from the study: CMV antigen specificity was confirmed in vitro for three CMV-associated chains.

CDR1 LNHDA and CDR2 SQIVND come from the germline V gene (reference sequence). Trimming removed 1 base from V and 6 bases from J, with 15 bases in between. The CDR3 is 15 residues long. PCR primers comprised 60 Vbeta and 13 Jbeta primers. Assay: immunoSEQ multiplex PCR; the TCRdb copy retains only in-frame clones and omits some. The repertoire has 190,000 or so clones, around 74% of them found once; the top ten carry approximately 1.5%. This clone has a single count. No antigen is known for it. The chain joins TRBV19 to TRBJ1-1; D possibly corresponds to TRBD1 (6 bases). The receptor comes from a girl between 10 and 17 years old in good health and CMV-seropositive. Sample: PBMCs. For the CDR3, the DNA is TGTGCCAGTAGTATAGCGGCGGGGGGCGCGGCTGAAGCTTTCTTT. Its translation is CASSIAAGGAAEAFF.